Listed below are T cell receptor beta chains from one sample, sequenced in a study of blood T cells in healthy people across ages. MiXCR, run by TCRdb on the 5' RACE reads, gives a single entry per CDR3 protein. The sample gives around 580,000 distinct CDR3 sequences, about 45% of which show up once; around 23% is in the top ten. Sequencing was carried out using blood. The receptor source for this set is an elderly man in good health. Both conserved end residues are part of each CDR3. A D gene is named only where the DNA matches it firmly. The size of a clone is reported for some rows only, either as once, few or many, or as a class for expanded clones.

TRBJ2-5,TRBV24-1,15,-,TRBD1,CATSETGTAQETQYF,TGTGCCACCAGTGAGACTGGGACAGCACAAGAGACCCAGTACTTC
TRBJ2-3,TRBV6-6,16,many,-,CASSGGPYSSTDTQYF,TGTGCCAGCTCTGGCGGACCCTACTCTAGCACAGATACGCAGTATTTT
TRBJ2-2,TRBV24-1,17,-,TRBD1,CATSDPRDRGYVGELFF,TGTGCCACCAGTGACCCCAGGGACAGGGGTTATGTCGGGGAGCTGTTTTTT
TRBJ2-4,TRBV20-1,13,-,-,CSAREGRKDIQYF,TGCAGTGCTAGAGAAGGTCGGAAAGACATTCAGTACTTC
TRBJ2-7,TRBV6-2/TRBV6-3,17,-,TRBD1,CASSRSPSTGGTYEQYF,TGTGCCAGCAGTCGATCACCCTCGACAGGGGGAACCTACGAGCAGTACTTC
TRBJ2-7,TRBV18,14,few,TRBD2,CASSPMGLGNEQYF,TGTGCCAGCTCACCGATGGGACTAGGGAACGAGCAGTACTTC
TRBJ2-3,TRBV4-2,15,-,-,CASSQARPRTDTQYF,TGTGCCAGCAGCCAAGCAAGGCCGAGGACAGATACGCAGTATTTT
TRBJ2-5,TRBV20-1,13,-,-,CSARMPAAETQYF,TGCAGTGCTAGAATGCCAGCGGCGGAGACCCAGTACTTC
TRBJ2-7,TRBV29-1,12,-,TRBD1,CSVLTGGNEQYF,TGCAGCGTTTTAACAGGGGGGAACGAGCAGTACTTC
TRBJ1-2,TRBV6-6,15,once,TRBD1,CASSTTGTGNEGYTF,TGTGCCAGCAGCACAACCGGGACAGGGAATGAGGGCTACACCTTC
TRBJ2-1,TRBV5-1,17,-,TRBD2,CASSLVPGTRTYNEQFF,TGCGCCAGCAGCTTGGTCCCAGGGACTAGAACCTACAATGAGCAGTTCTTC
TRBJ1-4,TRBV7-2,15,-,-,CASRLVDGANEKLFF,TGTGCCAGCAGGCTCGTGGATGGCGCAAATGAAAAACTGTTTTTT
TRBJ2-7,TRBV10-3,13,few,-,CAISNFQPGEQYF,TGTGCCATCAGTAATTTTCAACCGGGGGAGCAGTACTTC
TRBJ2-7,TRBV5-1,16,-,-,CASSSQTMSTAGEQYF,TGCGCCAGCAGTTCCCAAACAATGAGTACGGCAGGCGAGCAGTACTTC
TRBJ2-1,TRBV21-1,19,-,-,CASSKGGRSGRALYNEQFF,TGTGCCAGCAGCAAAGGGGGGCGGAGCGGGAGAGCCCTATACAATGAGCAGTTCTTC
TRBJ2-7,TRBV29-1,14,-,TRBD2,CSVLGGRFVSKQYF,TGCAGCGTCCTCGGCGGGAGATTCGTGAGCAAGCAGTACTTC
TRBJ2-3,TRBV5-1,14,-,-,CASSLGENTDTQYF,TGCGCCAGCAGCTTAGGAGAAAACACAGATACGCAGTATTTT
TRBJ1-2,TRBV20-1,12,-,TRBD1,CSAIRDSYGYTF,TGCAGTGCTATCCGGGACAGCTATGGCTACACCTTC
TRBJ2-1,TRBV5-1,15,-,TRBD1,CASSWAGGLDNEQFF,TGCGCCAGCAGCTGGGCAGGGGGCCTGGACAATGAGCAGTTCTTC
TRBJ1-1,TRBV7-9,14,-,-,CASSSPPANTEAFF,TGTGCCAGCAGCTCGCCTCCAGCGAACACTGAAGCTTTCTTT
TRBJ2-6,TRBV10-3,16,-,-,CAISDSLTPGANVLTF,TGTGCCATCAGTGACTCGCTAACACCTGGGGCCAACGTCCTGACTTTC
TRBJ2-3,TRBV7-2,18,-,-,CASSLTSRGAIGPDTQYF,TGTGCCAGCAGCTTGACTAGCAGGGGGGCCATAGGCCCAGATACGCAGTATTTT
TRBJ2-5,TRBV18,15,-,-,CASSPPGFRQETQYF,TGTGCCAGCTCACCACCGGGCTTCAGACAGGAGACCCAGTACTTC
TRBJ1-1,TRBV6-5,16,-,-,CASSYVGPGVNTAAFF,TGTGCCAGCAGTTACGTTGGGCCGGGGGTGAACACTGCAGCTTTCTTT
TRBJ2-7,TRBV5-1,15,-,TRBD1,CASSAGQGTYNEQYF,TGCGCCAGCAGCGCGGGACAGGGGACCTACAATGAGCAGTACTTC
TRBJ2-1,TRBV7-8,16,-,TRBD2,CLSSLGGSGSYNEQFF,TGTCTCAGCAGCTTAGGAGGTAGCGGGAGCTACAATGAGCAGTTCTTC
TRBJ2-1,TRBV7-8,16,-,TRBD2,CASSLGGREGLNEQFF,TGTGCCAGCAGCTTAGGGGGGCGGGAGGGCCTCAATGAGCAGTTCTTC
TRBJ1-2,TRBV7-2,12,-,-,CASSATYGGDTF,TGTGCCAGCAGCGCCACATACGGGGGAGACACCTTC
TRBJ2-5,TRBV6-6,16,few,TRBD1,CASSSADRDREETQYF,TGTGCCAGCAGTTCGGCCGACCGGGACAGAGAAGAGACCCAGTACTTC
TRBJ2-7,TRBV29-1,15,-,-,CSATSGSKGVYEQYF,TGCAGCGCCACTTCGGGGTCTAAGGGGGTTTACGAGCAGTACTTC
TRBJ2-1,TRBV10-2,14,many,TRBD1,CASSRDRGVNEQFF,TGCGCCAGCAGTCGAGACAGGGGGGTCAATGAGCAGTTCTTC
TRBJ2-2,TRBV15,17,-,-,CATSRDKRRQGTGELFF,TGTGCCACCAGCAGAGATAAAAGGAGGCAGGGCACCGGGGAGCTGTTTTTT
TRBJ2-7,TRBV27,14,-,-,CASSFQRVDNEQYF,TGTGCCAGCAGTTTCCAGCGGGTTGACAATGAGCAGTACTTC
TRBJ2-1,TRBV12-3/TRBV12-4,16,-,TRBD2,CASSLGLAGGPYEQFF,TGTGCCAGCAGTTTGGGACTAGCGGGAGGGCCCTATGAGCAGTTCTTC
TRBJ2-4,TRBV9,15,few,-,CASSVFDGAKNIQYF,TGTGCCAGCAGCGTTTTCGATGGGGCCAAAAACATTCAGTACTTC
TRBJ1-6,TRBV10-2,15,-,TRBD1,CASSRDRDYNSPPHF,TGCGCCAGCAGCCGGGACAGGGACTATAATTCACCCCCCCACTTT
TRBJ1-4,TRBV7-9,18,once,-,CASSVGIMPPATNEKLFF,TGTGCCAGCAGCGTGGGGATCATGCCACCCGCAACTAATGAAAAACTGTTTTTT
TRBJ1-2,TRBV9,17,-,TRBD1,CASSVGQGANPNYGYTF,TGTGCCAGCAGCGTTGGGCAGGGGGCCAACCCTAACTATGGCTACACCTTC
TRBJ2-5,TRBV7-2,17,-,TRBD2,CASDRTSGGPAVGTQYF,TGTGCCAGCGACCGGACTAGCGGGGGTCCAGCGGTAGGGACCCAGTACTTC
TRBJ2-5,TRBV5-1,13,once,TRBD2,CASSSTSLVDQYF,TGCGCCAGCAGCTCGACTAGCTTGGTAGACCAGTATTTC
TRBJ2-3,TRBV14,16,-,TRBD1,CASSQFVGQGTDTQYF,TGTGCCAGCAGCCAATTTGTTGGACAGGGCACAGATACGCAGTATTTT
TRBJ2-3,TRBV29-1,13,few,TRBD1,CSATTGWTDTQYF,TGCAGCGCTACGACAGGGTGGACAGATACGCAGTATTTT
TRBJ2-3,TRBV6-2/TRBV6-3,15,-,-,CASSRLGTARDTQYF,TGTGCCAGCAGCCGACTCGGGACCGCCAGGGATACGCAGTATTTT
TRBJ2-7,TRBV7-2,16,few,-,CASSPGWVTSSYEQYF,TGTGCCAGCAGCCCGGGCTGGGTTACTTCTTCCTACGAGCAGTACTTC
TRBJ1-6,TRBV28,14,-,-,CASSYPPLNSPLHF,TGTGCCAGCAGTTATCCCCCCCTGAATTCACCCCTCCACTTT
TRBJ1-6,TRBV20-1,16,few,TRBD1,CSAHVTSQGAYSPLHF,TGCAGTGCCCACGTTACTTCGCAGGGGGCATATTCACCCCTCCACTTT
TRBJ2-1,TRBV9,17,few,TRBD2,CASSANRGLVFYNEQFF,TGTGCCAGCAGCGCAAACCGGGGACTAGTTTTTTACAATGAGCAGTTCTTC
TRBJ2-1,TRBV5-1,13,-,-,CASSPGDYNEQFF,TGCGCCAGCAGCCCAGGAGACTACAATGAGCAGTTCTTC
TRBJ2-1,TRBV25-1,14,-,-,CASSEYAGFDEQFF,TGTGCCAGCAGTGAATATGCAGGGTTCGATGAGCAGTTCTTC
TRBJ2-3,TRBV9,15,-,TRBD2,CASSEILAGGDTQYF,TGTGCCAGCAGCGAGATACTAGCGGGGGGTGATACGCAGTATTTT
TRBJ2-7,TRBV30,13,-,-,CAWRATGPYEQYF,TGTGCCTGGAGGGCGACAGGTCCCTACGAGCAGTACTTC
TRBJ2-5,TRBV10-3,15,-,TRBD2,CAISEYAGGPGEQYF,TGTGCCATCAGTGAGTACGCGGGAGGGCCGGGGGAGCAGTACTTC
TRBJ2-2,TRBV7-2,15,-,-,CASRLDRTNTGELFF,TGTGCCAGCAGGTTAGACAGGACGAACACCGGGGAGCTGTTTTTT
TRBJ1-1,TRBV15,14,-,-,CATSSDRLNTEAFF,TGTGCCACCAGCAGTGACCGTTTGAACACTGAAGCTTTCTTT